Below, 29 T cell receptor beta chains from the same sample are listed, as sequenced in a study of CD8 T cells in Susac syndrome. It was with random hexamers that 0.5 to 1 ug RNA was reverse transcribed. MiXCR, applied by TCRdb to the immunoSEQ multiplex PCR reads, yields one record per CDR3 protein. The sample consists of approximately 190,000 distinct CDR3 sequences, approximately 95% of them appearing once. The sample was CD8+ T cells from PBMCs. These receptors originate from a human donor with Susac syndrome.

This clonotype has a single count. This rearrangement joins TRBV7-8 to TRBJ1-2; D is uncertain. The germline CDR1 and CDR2 sequences are SGHVS and FQNEAQ. Trimming pared 1 base from V and 6 bases from J, leaving 18 bases between. This CDR3 comprises 16 residues. The CDR3 protein is CASSLDPIFERNGYTF. The CDR3 DNA reads TGTGCCAGCAGCTTAGATCCCATTTTCGAGCGTAATGGCTACACCTTC.

The chain uses TRBV9 and TRBJ1-2, with 9 bases identical to TRBD1. Germline V lookup: CDR1 SGDLS, CDR2 YYNGEE. The CDR3 is 15 amino acids. V lost 4 bases, J lost 8 bases, and 12 bases stayed unmatched. The CDR3 DNA follows: TGTGCCAGCAGCCCTCACAACAGGGGGCCTCGAGGCTACACCTTC. Protein: CASSPHNRGPRGYTF.

The chain carries TRBV7-9 and TRBJ1-2; D gene uncertain. Trimming took 5 bases from V and 4 from J, leaving 8 bases between them. CDR3 length: 12 amino acids. The germline V gene encodes CDR1 SEHNR and CDR2 FQNEAQ (reference sequence). CDR3 sequence: CASSPGPYGYTF. In DNA form, the CDR3 reads TGTGCCAGCAGCCCTGGCCCCTATGGCTACACCTTC.

This rearrangement joins TRBV11-2 to TRBJ1-4; 9 nucleotides agree with TRBD1. The CDR3 has 16 residues. The V gene's germline CDR1 is SGHAT and CDR2 FQNNGV. Losses at the gene ends were 5 bases for V and 0 bases for J; bases not matched to a gene: 4. As DNA, the CDR3 is TGTGCCAGCAGCCCGGACAGGGGATCAACTAATGAAAAACTGTTTTTT. This gives the protein CASSPDRGSTNEKLFF.

The rearrangement joins TRBV30 to TRBJ2-3, with TRBD2 matching over 10 bases. V shed 3 bases, J shed 2 bases, and the junction held 5 bases outside the gene matches. Germline V CDR1 and CDR2: GTSNPN, SVGIG (reference sequence). There are 15 residues in the CDR3. Here the CDR3 DNA reads TGTGCCTGGAGCCTAGCGGGGGCGTACACAGATACGCAGTATTTT. It encodes CAWSLAGAYTDTQYF.

The chain links TRBV7-8 to TRBJ2-1; 7 bases match TRBD2. The germline CDR1 and CDR2 sequences are SGHVS and FQNEAQ. CDR3 length: 16 residues. Losses at the gene ends were 0 bases for V and 4 bases for J; bases not matched to a gene: 6. CDR3 sequence: CASSLALGGVYNEQFF. The CDR3 DNA is TGTGCCAGCAGCTTAGCGCTGGGGGGGGTATACAATGAGCAGTTCTTC.

The V gene is TRBV25-1, the J gene TRBJ2-3; 10 nucleotides match TRBD2. V lost 3 bases, J lost 5 bases, and 8 bases stayed unmatched. The CDR3 is 16 amino acids. Germline-derived CDR1 and CDR2 are MGHDK and SYGVNS. The DNA of the CDR3 is TGTGCCAGCAGTGAGTCTCTAGCGGGGGTTGGAGATACGCAGTATTTT. Its protein is CASSESLAGVGDTQYF.

The chain links TRBV20-1 to TRBJ2-1, with 10 positions matching TRBD2. Per the germline V gene, CDR1 is DFQATT and CDR2 is SNEGSKA (reference sequence). Unmatched junction bases numbered 4, after V lost 1 base and J lost 7 bases. The CDR3 contains 14 residues. CDR3 loop: CSARASGRGNEQFF. CDR3 DNA sequence: TGCAGTGCTAGAGCCAGCGGGAGGGGGAATGAGCAGTTCTTC.

This clonotype has only a few counts. The chain combines TRBV11-2 with TRBJ2-7; unclear D gene. The CDR3 runs 11 residues. In germline, CDR1 is SGHAT, CDR2 FQNNGV. With 1 base removed from V and 5 bases from J, the gap between germline ends came to 3 bases. Written as DNA, the CDR3 is TGTGCCAGCAGCTTAGTTAACGAGCAGTACTTC. It encodes CASSLVNEQYF. Using reference TRBV11-2 and TRBJ2-7 for the parts outside the CDR3, the full variable domain is EAGVAQSPRYKIIEKRQSVAFWCNPISGHATLYWYQQILGQGPKLLIQFQNNGVVDDSQLPKDRFSAERLKGVDSTLKIQPAKLEDSAVYLCASSLVNEQYFGPGTRLTVT.

The chain joins TRBV24-1 to TRBJ2-3; weak D call: TRBD1 (5 bases). The germline V gene encodes CDR1 KGHDR and CDR2 SFDVKD. The CDR3 covers 12 residues. Trimming pared 9 bases from V and 3 bases from J, leaving 9 bases between. This CDR3 reads CATQKGTDTQYF. The CDR3 DNA reads TGTGCCACCCAAAAGGGGACAGATACGCAGTATTTT.

The chain is built from TRBV9 and TRBJ2-6; unclear D gene. The germline V and J ends were trimmed by 7 bases and 0 bases, with 17 bases remaining between them. From germline, CDR1 is SGDLS and CDR2 YYNGEE. CDR3 length: 17 residues. CDR3 in amino acids: CASGPEPYSSGANVLTF. The CDR3 nucleotides are TGTGCCAGCGGGCCTGAACCCTATAGCTCTGGGGCCAACGTCCTGACTTTC.

The chain carries TRBV27 and TRBJ1-5; D ambiguous. Trimming pared 3 bases from V and 9 bases from J, leaving 12 bases between. This CDR3 has 13 amino acids. Germline V gene data show CDR1 as MNHEY and CDR2 as SMNVEV (reference sequence). The CDR3 coding sequence is TGTGCCAGCAGTTTGGGCAGTACATCGCCCCAGCATTTT. This sequence encodes CASSLGSTSPQHF.

The chain is built from TRBV18 and TRBJ2-1, with TRBD2 identical over 8 bases. CDR3 size: 14 residues. Trimming at V came to 1 base and at J to 8 bases, leaving 4 bases not matched to a gene. Germline V lookup: CDR1 KGHSH, CDR2 LQKENI. CDR3 coding DNA: TGTGCCAGCTCACCACTAGCGGGGATGGATGAGCAGTTCTTC. Translation: CASSPLAGMDEQFF.

The chain is built from TRBV20-1 and TRBJ1-1; 7 bases line up with TRBD1. This CDR3 is built from 12 residues. Trimming at V came to 8 bases and at J to 2 bases, leaving 5 bases not matched to a gene. Germline loops: CDR1 DFQATT, CDR2 SNEGSKA (reference sequence). CDR3 coding DNA: TGCAGTTCTCGGGACAGAAACACTGAAGCTTTCTTT. Translation: CSSRDRNTEAFF.

This clonotype was detected a few times. This rearrangement joins TRBV27 to TRBJ1-5; D is uncertain. CDR1 and CDR2 from the germline V gene are MNHEY and SMNVEV (reference sequence). Between the trimmed V and J ends, which lost 6 bases and 3 bases, there was a span of 9 bases. The CDR3 is 13 amino acids. DNA for the CDR3: TGTGCCAGCAGCCTCACAGTCAATCAGCCCCAGCATTTT. Amino acid sequence: CASSLTVNQPQHF.

The chain links TRBV7-9 to TRBJ2-7; D gene unclear. The CDR3 extends over 13 amino acids. Looked up from germline, CDR1 is SEHNR and CDR2 is FQNEAQ (reference sequence). Between the trimmed V and J ends, which lost 5 bases and 2 bases, there was a span of 10 bases. Here the CDR3 reads CASSLEEAYEQYF. In DNA, the CDR3 is TGTGCCAGCAGCCTAGAAGAGGCCTACGAGCAGTACTTC.

The gene calls are TRBV14 and TRBJ2-3; D is undetermined. V lost 0 bases and J 4 bases, leaving 5 bases between the germline ends. This CDR3 comprises 13 residues. CDR1 SGHDN and CDR2 FVKESK come from the germline V gene. CDR3 amino acids: CASSQDESDTQYF. The CDR3 DNA reads as TGTGCCAGCAGCCAAGATGAGTCAGATACGCAGTATTTT.

V and J are TRBV29-1 and TRBJ2-7; D remains unclear. CDR3 size: 12 residues. Germline loops: CDR1 SQVTM, CDR2 ANQGSEA. V was cut by 3 bases and J by 6 bases, with 12 bases left in between. CDR3 bases: TGCAGCGTTGACCCGGGTACCGGCGAGCAGTACTTC. Residues: CSVDPGTGEQYF.

This chain uses TRBV7-9 with TRBJ1-5; D is unclear. V lost 6 bases, J lost 2 bases, and 11 bases lay in between. Germline assignment: CDR1 SEHNR and CDR2 FQNEAQ (reference sequence). The CDR3 sequence is 14 residues long. In DNA, the CDR3 is TGTGCCAGCAGTGGGTCTTGGGGCAATCAGCCCCAGCATTTT. As protein: CASSGSWGNQPQHF.

The chain combines TRBV29-1 with TRBJ1-1; D is ambiguous. Germline V CDR1 and CDR2: SQVTM, ANQGSEA. The CDR3 extends over 12 amino acids. V lost 8 bases, J lost 0 bases, and 10 bases lay in between. The CDR3 reads CSPRRMNTEAFF. In DNA, the CDR3 is TGCAGCCCCCGGAGAATGAACACTGAAGCTTTCTTT.

The V and J genes are TRBV12-3 or TRBV12-4 and TRBJ2-3; 8 bases are a match to TRBD2. The CDR3 loop spans 20 amino acids. V trimming: 0 bases; J trimming: 3 bases; junction bases outside the gene matches: 17. The CDR3 sequence is CASSLAPLSGVFPGTDTQYF. Written as DNA, the CDR3 is TGTGCCAGCAGTTTAGCTCCACTTAGCGGGGTATTTCCGGGGACAGATACGCAGTATTTT.

The rearrangement uses TRBV20-1 and TRBJ2-1; weak D call: TRBD2 (5 bases). The CDR3 has 13 amino acids. Trimming took 3 bases from V and 6 from J, leaving 12 bases between them. In germline, CDR1 is DFQATT, CDR2 SNEGSKA (reference sequence). CDR3 coding DNA: TGCAGTGCTAGTTTAGTTGCGGGCAATGAGCAGTTCTTC. The encoded protein is CSASLVAGNEQFF.

The CDR3 nucleotides are TGCGCCACCGTAACGGAGACCCAGTACTTC. Amino acids: CATVTETQYF. V usage is TRBV5-1 and J usage is TRBJ2-5; D gene ambiguous. There are 10 residues in the CDR3. Germline CDR1 is SGHRS and CDR2 is YFSETQ. The V gene lost 9 bases and the J gene lost 5 bases, with 8 bases spanning the gap.

This rearrangement joins TRBV9 to TRBJ1-3; TRBD1 is a possible D gene (5 bases). Germline V CDR1 and CDR2: SGDLS, YYNGEE. The CDR3 sequence is 17 residues long. Trimming cost V 6 bases and J 0 bases, with 19 bases left between them. The CDR3 loop reads CASTIGGSSNSGNTIYF. In nucleotides, the CDR3 is TGTGCCAGCACCATCGGGGGAAGCTCCAACTCTGGAAACACCATATATTTT.

The chain has TRBV12-3 or TRBV12-4 and TRBJ1-4; D gene uncertain. The V end was cut by 6 bases, the J end by 8 bases, with 10 bases between. There are 12 residues in the CDR3. The CDR3 sequence is CASSVDSEKLFF. The CDR3 DNA follows: TGTGCCAGCAGCGTTGATTCGGAAAAACTGTTTTTT.

V and J are TRBV3-1 and TRBJ2-1; TRBD2 might be the D (6 bases). V was pared by 1 base and J by 8 bases, with 15 bases between. Germline CDR1 is LGHDT and CDR2 is YNNKEL (reference sequence). The CDR3 length is 15 residues. The chain's CDR3 is CASSQADTGVYEQFF. The CDR3, as DNA: TGTGCCAGCAGCCAAGCCGACACGGGGGTATATGAGCAGTTCTTC.

This clonotype has more than one count but fewer than ten. The gene calls are TRBV29-1 and TRBJ2-7; D not resolved. The CDR3 contains 9 residues. Trimming pared 7 bases from V and 7 bases from J, leaving 8 bases between. Germline CDR1 and CDR2: SQVTM and ANQGSEA. This CDR3 reads CSAADEQYF. CDR3 DNA sequence: TGCAGCGCCGCGGATGAGCAGTACTTC.

As for this clonotype: The germline gene is not matched at one end of the junction; a read error may be the cause. CDR3 DNA: TGTGCCAGCAGTTTAGCGGGTAGACAGCCGATATTC. Translated: CASSLAGRQPIF. The chain carries TRBV12-3 or TRBV12-4 and TRBJ2-7, with D possibly being TRBD1 (5 bases). CDR3 length: 12 amino acids.

The chain links TRBV30 to TRBJ1-1; D is ambiguous. This CDR3 contains 11 residues. Germline V gives CDR1 GTSNPN, CDR2 SVGIG (reference sequence). The germline V and J ends were trimmed by 0 bases and 9 bases, with 8 bases remaining between them. The CDR3 reads CAWSVAGKAFF. CDR3 sequence (DNA): TGTGCCTGGAGTGTAGCGGGGAAAGCTTTCTTT.